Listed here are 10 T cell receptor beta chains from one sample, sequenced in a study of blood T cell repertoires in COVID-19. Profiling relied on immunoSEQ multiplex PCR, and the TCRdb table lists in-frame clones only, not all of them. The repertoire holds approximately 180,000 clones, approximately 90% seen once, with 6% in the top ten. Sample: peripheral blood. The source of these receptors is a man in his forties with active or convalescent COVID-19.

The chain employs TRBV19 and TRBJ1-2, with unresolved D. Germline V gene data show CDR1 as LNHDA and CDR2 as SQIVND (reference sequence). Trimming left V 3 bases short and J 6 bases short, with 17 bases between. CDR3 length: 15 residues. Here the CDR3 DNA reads TGTGCCAGTAGTATTTCTCGTAAGTCCGGGGATGGCTACACCTTC. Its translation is CASSISRKSGDGYTF.

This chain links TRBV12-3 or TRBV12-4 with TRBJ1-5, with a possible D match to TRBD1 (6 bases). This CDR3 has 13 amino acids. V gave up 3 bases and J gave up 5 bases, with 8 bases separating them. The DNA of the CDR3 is TGTGCCAGCAGTTTTTACAGGGATCAGCCCCAGCATTTT. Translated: CASSFYRDQPQHF.

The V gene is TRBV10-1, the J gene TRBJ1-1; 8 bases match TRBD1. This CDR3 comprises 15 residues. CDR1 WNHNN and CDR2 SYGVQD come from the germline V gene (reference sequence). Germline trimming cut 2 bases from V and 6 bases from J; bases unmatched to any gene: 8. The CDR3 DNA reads TGCGCCAGCAGTGAGCCGAGACAGGGGAGCTCTGAAGCTTTCTTT. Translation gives CASSEPRQGSSEAFF.

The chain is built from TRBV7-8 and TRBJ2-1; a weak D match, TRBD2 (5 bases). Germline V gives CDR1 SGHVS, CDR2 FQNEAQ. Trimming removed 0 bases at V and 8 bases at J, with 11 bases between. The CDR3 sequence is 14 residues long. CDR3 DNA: TGTGCCAGCAGCTTAGCTAGCGAAGGGTATGAGCAGTTCTTC. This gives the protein CASSLASEGYEQFF. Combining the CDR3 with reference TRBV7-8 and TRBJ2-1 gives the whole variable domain GAGVSQSPRYKVAKRGQDVALRCDPISGHVSLFWYQQALGQGPEFLTYFQNEAQLDKSGLPSDRFFAERPEGSVSTLKIQRTQQEDSAVYLCASSLASEGYEQFFGPGTRLTVL.

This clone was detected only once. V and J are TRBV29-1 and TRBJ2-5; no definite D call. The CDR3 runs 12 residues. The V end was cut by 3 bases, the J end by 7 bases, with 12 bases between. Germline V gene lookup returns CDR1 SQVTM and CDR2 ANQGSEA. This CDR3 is CSVDSGLGTQYF. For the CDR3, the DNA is TGCAGCGTTGACTCCGGGTTGGGGACCCAGTACTTC.

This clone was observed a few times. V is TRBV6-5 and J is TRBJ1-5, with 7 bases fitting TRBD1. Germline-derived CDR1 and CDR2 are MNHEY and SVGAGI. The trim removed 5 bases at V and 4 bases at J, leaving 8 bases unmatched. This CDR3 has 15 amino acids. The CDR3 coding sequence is TGTGCCAGCAGTCCGACAGGGATCTATAATCAGCCCCAGCATTTT. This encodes CASSPTGIYNQPQHF.

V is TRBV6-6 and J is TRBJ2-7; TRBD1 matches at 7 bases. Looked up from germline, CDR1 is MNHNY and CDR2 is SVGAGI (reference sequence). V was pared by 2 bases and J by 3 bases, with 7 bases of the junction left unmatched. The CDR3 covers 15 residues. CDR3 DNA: TGTGCCAGCAGTTACGCCCAGGGGGAAGTCTACGAGCAGTACTTC. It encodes CASSYAQGEVYEQYF.

The CDR3 region is CASRLYTGELFF. For the CDR3, the DNA is TGTGCCAGCAGGCTATACACCGGGGAGCTGTTTTTT. This rearrangement joins TRBV14 to TRBJ2-2, with D uncertain. The CDR3 has 12 residues. V dropped 6 bases and J dropped 3 bases, with 5 bases sitting between them. CDR1 and CDR2 from the germline V gene are SGHDN and FVKESK.

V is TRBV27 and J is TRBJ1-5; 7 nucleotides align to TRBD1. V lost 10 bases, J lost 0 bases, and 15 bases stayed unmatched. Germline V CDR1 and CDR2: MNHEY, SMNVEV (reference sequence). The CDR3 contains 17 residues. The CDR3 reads CAKRTGQKFYSNQPQHF. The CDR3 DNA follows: TGTGCCAAGCGGACGGGACAGAAATTTTATAGCAATCAGCCCCAGCATTTT.

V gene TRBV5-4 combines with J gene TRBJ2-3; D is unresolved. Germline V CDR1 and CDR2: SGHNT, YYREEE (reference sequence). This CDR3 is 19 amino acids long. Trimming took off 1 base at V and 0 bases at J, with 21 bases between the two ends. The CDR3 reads CASSLQSSLYRSSTDTQYF. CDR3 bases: TGTGCCAGCAGCTTGCAGTCCTCCCTCTACAGATCTAGCACAGATACGCAGTATTTT.